Given below is one T cell receptor beta chain in context. Its antigen is as yet unknown. PCR employed 60 Vbeta and 13 Jbeta primers. Only in-frame clones appear in the TCRdb table, and some are missing; sequencing was by immunoSEQ multiplex PCR. The repertoire has 120,000 to 150,000 clones, around 75% of them found once; the top ten carry 1.5% to 2%. This record belongs to a study of cytomegalovirus exposure and HLA in healthy donors. Germline assignment: CDR1 WSHSY and CDR2 SAAADI. After removal of 1 base from V and 3 bases from J, the junction contained 4 bases not matched to a gene. The CDR3 has 15 residues. Overall study findings and caveats: Most subjects had HLA-A and HLA-B alleles reportedly predicted accurately by TCR beta sequences. V- and J-gene trimming of TCR beta was linked (in a later analysis) to a missense DCLRE1C variant. The classifier reportedly diagnosed cytomegalovirus status with high specificity and sensitivity.

The TCR sequence derives from a woman aged 18-29 years in good health and CMV-seronegative. The genes are TRBV10-2 and TRBJ2-3; 7 bases align to TRBD1. Sequencing used PBMCs. CDR3 protein: CASSELKQGTDTQYF. The CDR3 DNA follows: TGCGCCAGCAGTGAGTTGAAACAGGGGACAGATACGCAGTATTTT.